A selection of T cell receptor beta chains follows, all from one sample in a study of vaccination and CD4 T cells after COVID-19. TCRdb independently ran MiXCR on the PCR reads; one entry per CDR3 protein. The sample records about 19,000 distinct CDR3 sequences, around 41% being singletons. Their antigens remain unidentified. Sequencing was performed on cultured CD4+ T cells from blood. These TCRs come from a human donor with COVID-19. CDR3s include the opening cysteine and the closing phenylalanine or tryptophan. D genes are given only for firm matches.

v_gene: TRBV7-6
j_gene: TRBJ2-4
d_gene: NA
CDR3aa: CASSSSSGASKNIQYF

v_gene: TRBV7-2
j_gene: TRBJ2-5
d_gene: TRBD1
CDR3aa: CASSLMDRIQETQYF

v_gene: TRBV19
j_gene: TRBJ1-1
d_gene: NA
CDR3aa: CASSILGGTEAFF

v_gene: TRBV7-8
j_gene: TRBJ2-1
d_gene: NA
CDR3aa: CASSQRAGPPYNEQFF

v_gene: TRBV6-1
j_gene: TRBJ1-6
d_gene: NA
CDR3aa: CASRLNTNWVYNSPLHF

v_gene: TRBV5-5
j_gene: TRBJ1-5
d_gene: NA
CDR3aa: CASSLDLYSNQPQHF

v_gene: TRBV6-2/TRBV6-3
j_gene: TRBJ2-7
d_gene: TRBD1
CDR3aa: CASSYQGAYEQYF

v_gene: TRBV2
j_gene: TRBJ1-5
d_gene: NA
CDR3aa: CASTPRVSSNQPQHF

v_gene: TRBV20-1
j_gene: TRBJ1-1
d_gene: NA
CDR3aa: CSAGDRRGNTEAFF

v_gene: TRBV27
j_gene: TRBJ2-7
d_gene: TRBD1
CDR3aa: CASRPAPGQGPYEQYF

v_gene: TRBV7-2
j_gene: TRBJ2-7
d_gene: TRBD1
CDR3aa: CASSLRGGARRAYEQYF

v_gene: TRBV6-5
j_gene: TRBJ1-6
d_gene: NA
CDR3aa: CASSYLSPLHF

v_gene: TRBV20-1
j_gene: TRBJ1-2
d_gene: NA
CDR3aa: CSARLHTNIPGYTF

v_gene: TRBV6-2/TRBV6-3
j_gene: TRBJ2-5
d_gene: NA
CDR3aa: CASSYSGRSGQETQYF

v_gene: TRBV5-4
j_gene: TRBJ1-6
d_gene: NA
CDR3aa: CASSAGVGNNSPLHF

v_gene: TRBV2
j_gene: TRBJ1-2
d_gene: NA
CDR3aa: CASRPGDLAGYTF

v_gene: TRBV19
j_gene: TRBJ2-1
d_gene: NA
CDR3aa: CASSIRVRPNEQFF

v_gene: TRBV6-1
j_gene: TRBJ2-2
d_gene: TRBD1
CDR3aa: CASMGTVLTGELFF

v_gene: TRBV7-2
j_gene: TRBJ2-5
d_gene: NA
CDR3aa: CASSVVLSQETQYF

v_gene: TRBV18
j_gene: TRBJ1-2
d_gene: NA
CDR3aa: CASSPPPPSYGYTF

v_gene: TRBV20-1
j_gene: TRBJ2-7
d_gene: NA
CDR3aa: CSARPGRSGPYEQYF

v_gene: TRBV6-5
j_gene: TRBJ1-2
d_gene: NA
CDR3aa: CASSYLASGYGYTF

v_gene: TRBV7-2
j_gene: TRBJ1-1
d_gene: TRBD1
CDR3aa: CASSLRSGTGRLNTEAFF

v_gene: TRBV11-3
j_gene: TRBJ1-1
d_gene: NA
CDR3aa: CASSTESQAEAFF

v_gene: TRBV6-5
j_gene: TRBJ1-1
d_gene: TRBD1
CDR3aa: CASSYGTVNTEAFF

v_gene: TRBV7-3
j_gene: TRBJ1-3
d_gene: NA
CDR3aa: CASSSDAGFGSGNTIYF

v_gene: TRBV2
j_gene: TRBJ2-2
d_gene: TRBD2
CDR3aa: CASTEGRGGLTGELFF

v_gene: TRBV11-2
j_gene: TRBJ1-1
d_gene: NA
CDR3aa: CASSPTGRTNTEAFF

v_gene: TRBV6-2/TRBV6-3
j_gene: TRBJ1-2
d_gene: TRBD1
CDR3aa: CASSGTAYGYTF

v_gene: TRBV24-1
j_gene: TRBJ2-5
d_gene: NA
CDR3aa: CATSVPAQETQYF

v_gene: TRBV19
j_gene: TRBJ2-3
d_gene: TRBD1
CDR3aa: CASSLSGTGGTDTQYF

v_gene: TRBV6-1
j_gene: TRBJ2-3
d_gene: TRBD2
CDR3aa: CAGSPGTGLAGGRQYF

v_gene: TRBV4-3
j_gene: TRBJ2-6
d_gene: NA
CDR3aa: CASSQTLRGGANVLTF

v_gene: TRBV6-1
j_gene: TRBJ1-2
d_gene: NA
CDR3aa: CASSESAGIGYGYTF

v_gene: TRBV7-9
j_gene: TRBJ2-3
d_gene: NA
CDR3aa: CASSLTSRSGASTDTQYF

v_gene: TRBV6-5
j_gene: TRBJ1-2
d_gene: NA
CDR3aa: CASSYRESGGYTF

v_gene: TRBV28
j_gene: TRBJ1-6
d_gene: NA
CDR3aa: CASVQDFNSYNSPLHF

v_gene: TRBV11-3
j_gene: TRBJ2-4
d_gene: TRBD2
CDR3aa: CASSLRGAGGPAKNIQYF

v_gene: TRBV10-3
j_gene: TRBJ2-4
d_gene: NA
CDR3aa: CAISKQLDKNIQYF

v_gene: TRBV7-6
j_gene: TRBJ1-2
d_gene: TRBD1
CDR3aa: CASSLAGTGGAPYGYTF